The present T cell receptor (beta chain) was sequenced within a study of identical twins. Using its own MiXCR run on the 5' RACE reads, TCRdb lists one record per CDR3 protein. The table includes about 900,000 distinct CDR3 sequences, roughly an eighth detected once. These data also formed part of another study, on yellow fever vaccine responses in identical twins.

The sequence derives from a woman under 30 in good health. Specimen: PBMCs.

Here the CDR3 DNA reads TGCGCCAGCAGCTTGGCTAGACAGGACTTGAACACCGGGGAGCTGTTTTTT. Translation: CASSLARQDLNTGELFF. V usage is TRBV5-1 and J usage is TRBJ2-2, with D perhaps TRBD1 (6 bases). V lost 0 bases to trimming and J lost 1 base, with 13 bases between them. The CDR3 has 17 amino acids. Germline assignment: CDR1 SGHRS and CDR2 YFSETQ.